This is a list of T cell receptor beta chains from one sample in a study of blood T cells in healthy people across ages. TCRdb recomputed calls from the 5' RACE reads with MiXCR, one row per CDR3 protein. The top ten hold approximately 17% of the sample, which has 920,000 or so distinct CDR3 sequences, more than 40% seen once. The sequenced material came from blood. These TCRs come from a woman aged 60-75 years in good health. Both conserved end residues are trimmed from each CDR3.

>TRBV12-5|TRBJ2-7
ASGLVGSYEQY
>TRBV27|TRBJ2-1
ASSLEGGLARAYEQF
>TRBV12-3/TRBV12-4|TRBJ2-3
ASSSPSLSGRSTDTQY
>TRBV12-1|TRBJ2-7
ASSFARSLWAGQGSYEQY
>TRBV6-5|TRBJ2-1
ASSPQGTAYNEQF
>TRBV6-1|TRBJ2-4
ASSESTTVDIQY
>TRBV9|TRBJ2-5
ASSVAHGRYQETQY
>TRBV12-3/TRBV12-4|TRBJ2-6
ASSPGTISGANVLT
>TRBV10-3|TRBJ2-7
AISEEVGVVYEQY
>TRBV12-3/TRBV12-4|TRBJ2-3
ASSPRVHSDTQY
>TRBV5-1|TRBJ1-1
ASSFSRMNTEAF
>TRBV6-5|TRBJ2-1
ASSSLLASSYNEQF
>TRBV20-1|TRBJ2-1
SLTNPIAYNEQF
>TRBV5-1|TRBJ2-3
ASSPLPAGPHTDTQY
>TRBV20-1|TRBJ2-7
SAAGQRLTYEQY
>TRBV29-1|TRBJ2-7
SVEAPGGGKSYEQY
>TRBV18|TRBJ2-1
ASSPGAAYNEQF
>TRBV5-1|TRBJ2-3
ASSPSLQTLPTDTQY
>TRBV25-1|TRBJ2-5
ASSSDSKNQETQY
>TRBV29-1|TRBJ1-5
SVGGTGGQPQH
>TRBV28|TRBJ1-5
ASSFYRGRANQPQH
>TRBV7-6|TRBJ2-3
ASSMGLAGEGDTQY
>TRBV6-6|TRBJ2-1
ASSYLDRNNEQF
>TRBV30|TRBJ2-7
AWSTGSYEQY
>TRBV27|TRBJ2-7
ASSPTPLEQY
>TRBV29-1|TRBJ2-1
SVEGHEQF
>TRBV6-1|TRBJ2-1
ASRLAGPDNEQF
>TRBV15|TRBJ2-7
ATSRPRQAFYEQY
>TRBV27|TRBJ2-7
ASGDRHYEQY
>TRBV6-5|TRBJ2-1
ASSTLAGNYNEQF
>TRBV27|TRBJ1-1
ASTLPPPGDNTEAF
>TRBV20-1|TRBJ2-3
SARFITDTQY
>TRBV29-1|TRBJ1-1
SVPPRGQGADYTEAF
>TRBV6-1|NA
ASSERTGGVYEQY
>TRBV5-1|TRBJ1-2
ASSQPGTGYGYT
>TRBV11-2|TRBJ2-1
ASSLDTQGIFNEQF
>TRBV6-5|TRBJ2-1
ASSLRLAGGPESSYNEQF
>TRBV7-9|TRBJ2-5
ASSRGTQEETQY
>TRBV20-1|TRBJ2-3
SASLALISGGDHTQY
>TRBV12-5|TRBJ2-1
ASGNSGRWSNEQF
>TRBV27|TRBJ2-7
ASSLLLAGGVYEQY
>TRBV20-1|TRBJ1-1
SARAFRGNTEAF
>TRBV3-1|TRBJ2-1
ASSEPSGRGPYNEQF